One and the same sample provided the 32 T cell receptor beta chains below, sequenced in a study of T cells in Graves' hyperthyroidism and ophthalmopathy. Amplification targeted TCR beta CDR3 regions from RNA transcripts. HTBI primers drove first-round RT-PCR of the TCR CDR3. A single record per CDR3 protein comes from TCRdb applying MiXCR to the multiplex PCR reads. Among about 520,000 distinct CDR3 sequences listed, about 20% were seen once. Material: blood. These receptors all stem from a man between 18 and 29 years old with Graves' hyperthyroidism.

This clonotype occurred many times. V and J are TRBV19 and TRBJ1-2; D is uncertain. The CDR3 is 15 amino acids. CDR1 and CDR2 from the germline V gene are LNHDA and SQIVND (reference sequence). The V end was cut by 7 bases, the J end by 4 bases, with 19 bases between. Here the CDR3 reads CASTLNLLASYGYTF. The CDR3 nucleotides read TGTGCCAGTACCTTGAACCTCCTAGCGAGCTATGGCTACACCTTC.

This clonotype appeared many times. The chain couples TRBV12-3 or TRBV12-4 to TRBJ1-1; D possibly corresponds to TRBD1 (6 bases). V was trimmed by 3 bases and J by 5 bases, leaving 13 bases between them. The CDR3 loop spans 14 amino acids. CDR3 DNA sequence: TGTGCCAGCAGTTTGGGGGGGGCGTTTACTGAAGCTTTCTTT. Protein: CASSLGGAFTEAFF.

This sequence joins TRBV20-1 and TRBJ1-2; TRBD1 might be the D (5 bases). With 3 bases removed from V and 4 bases from J, the gap between germline ends came to 12 bases. The CDR3 is 13 residues long. CDR1 and CDR2 (germline): DFQATT, SNEGSKA (reference sequence). CDR3: CSAREGATYGYTF. CDR3 DNA sequence: TGCAGTGCTAGGGAAGGGGCTACCTATGGCTACACCTTC.

This clonotype was detected many times. The rearrangement links TRBV9 to TRBJ2-6; D possibly uses TRBD1 or TRBD2 (5 bases each). V lost 4 bases and J 4 bases, leaving 24 bases between the germline ends. This CDR3 spans 19 amino acids. Germline V gene lookup returns CDR1 SGDLS and CDR2 YYNGEE. The DNA for the CDR3 is TGTGCCAGCAGCCGGGGACGAAGGGACCTATCGGTGGGGGCCAACGTCCTGACTTTC. Protein product: CASSRGRRDLSVGANVLTF.

Comments on this clonotype: This clone may be a read error of a much larger clone one base away. The chain joins TRBV5-6 to TRBJ2-2; perhaps TRBD2 as D (5 bases). The germline gives CDR1 SGHDT, CDR2 YYEEEE. This CDR3 has 15 residues. CDR3 DNA: TGTGCCAGCAGCCCCTTCACGGGGAACACCGGGGAGCTGTTGTTT. Translating it yields CASSPFTGNTGELLF.

In its sample, this clonotype was seen many times. The chain joins TRBV11-2 to TRBJ2-2, with TRBD2 matching 8 bases. With 4 bases clipped from V and 4 bases from J, the junction kept 8 bases outside the gene matches. The CDR3 consists of 16 residues. CDR1 and CDR2 (germline): SGHAT, FQNNGV. The CDR3 coding sequence is TGTGCCAGCAGCTCCTGGGCGGGGGGATCCACCGGGGAGCTGTTTTTT. It translates to CASSSWAGGSTGELFF.

The sample holds many counts of this clonotype. V gene TRBV28 combines with J gene TRBJ1-2; possible D gene TRBD1, 6 bases. CDR1 is MDHEN and CDR2 is SYDVKM in the germline V gene. This CDR3 has 15 amino acids. V was shortened by 5 bases and J by 9 bases, with 22 bases between the two germline ends. The CDR3 coding sequence is TGTGCCAGCAGTCCTAGAACCGGGGGCGAGCGGAGCTACACCTTC. Encoded protein: CASSPRTGGERSYTF.

This clonotype was found many times. The J gene is TRBJ1-5, the V gene TRBV19; TRBD1 agrees at 9 bases. Germline V gene sequence: CDR1 LNHDA, CDR2 SQIVND (reference sequence). The ends lost 7 bases at V and 7 bases at J; junction bases unmatched: 8. The CDR3 consists of 14 residues. The CDR3 region is CASTAGTGWQPQHF. The CDR3 DNA reads TGTGCCAGTACCGCAGGGACAGGGTGGCAGCCCCAGCATTTT.

This clonotype has ten or more counts. The CDR3 loop reads CAISSLVGSFYEQYF. DNA for the CDR3: TGTGCCATCTCCTCACTGGTTGGGTCTTTTTACGAGCAGTACTTC. The chain joins TRBV28 to TRBJ2-7; D gene uncertain. V lost 10 bases and J 4 bases, leaving 23 bases between the germline ends. CDR1 and CDR2 (germline): MDHEN, SYDVKM. The CDR3 has 15 residues.

This clonotype has at least ten counts. The chain joins TRBV6-1 to TRBJ2-5; 13 positions agree with TRBD2. There are 15 residues in the CDR3. The germline V gene encodes CDR1 MNHNS and CDR2 SASEGT. Losses at the gene ends were 4 bases for V and 2 bases for J; bases not matched to a gene: 1. In DNA form, the CDR3 reads TGTGCCAGCAGTGTGACTAGCGGGGGGCAAGAGACCCAGTACTTC. The encoded protein is CASSVTSGGQETQYF.

This clonotype was counted ten times or more. Here the CDR3 DNA reads TGTGCCAGCAGAACGGAGGGGAGGGTGGAGTACTTC. Translated, it gives CASRTEGRVEYF. The rearrangement links TRBV6-2 or TRBV6-3 to TRBJ2-7; 7 nucleotides align to TRBD2. CDR3 size: 12 residues. Germline V CDR1 and CDR2: MNHEY, SVGEGT. V lost 6 bases to trimming and J lost 11 bases; unmatched junction nucleotides: 10.

The chain employs TRBV24-1 and TRBJ1-1; D is ambiguous. Germline CDR1 is KGHDR and CDR2 is SFDVKD. Trimming took off 9 bases at V and 0 bases at J, with 13 bases between the two ends. The CDR3 is made up of 14 amino acids. The CDR3 region has the DNA TGTGCCACCGCTTCAGAGACCATGAACACTGAAGCTTTCTTT. Protein: CATASETMNTEAFF.

This clonotype was counted ten times or more. V usage is TRBV29-1 and J usage is TRBJ1-1; 9 bases match TRBD1. This CDR3 comprises 15 residues. CDR1 is SQVTM and CDR2 is ANQGSEA in the germline V gene. V lost 2 bases and J lost 0; bases outside the gene matches: 4. The CDR3 region is CSVENRGRVNTEAFF. CDR3 nucleotide sequence: TGCAGCGTTGAAAACAGGGGGCGTGTGAACACTGAAGCTTTCTTT.

Only a few counts were recorded for this clonotype. The chain recombines TRBV12-3 or TRBV12-4 with TRBJ2-7; the D call may be TRBD1 or TRBD2 (5 bases each). CDR3 length: 13 residues. V was clipped by 5 bases and J by 3 bases, with 11 bases between them. CDR3 amino acids: CASSRGDGYEQYF. CDR3 nucleotides: TGTGCCAGCAGTCGTGGGGACGGCTACGAGCAGTACTTC.

This clonotype was detected ten times or more. The chain couples TRBV7-6 to TRBJ1-1; no definite D call. CDR1 and CDR2 from the germline V gene are SGHVS and FNYEAQ. Trimming pared 1 base from V and 1 base from J, leaving 7 bases between. This CDR3 is 14 amino acids long. The CDR3 sequence is CASSLVRENTEAFF. CDR3 bases: TGTGCCAGCAGCTTAGTTCGGGAGAACACTGAAGCTTTCTTT.

This clonotype was counted ten times or more. The V gene is TRBV28, the J gene TRBJ1-1; no clear D gene. This CDR3 contains 13 residues. Germline V gives CDR1 MDHEN, CDR2 SYDVKM. V was clipped by 1 base and J by 6 bases, with 9 bases between them. Here the CDR3 DNA reads TGTGCCAGCAGTTTATCCGGGTACCCTGAAGCTTTCTTT. It specifies CASSLSGYPEAFF.

This clonotype was observed a handful of times. The chain links TRBV7-8 to TRBJ2-2; tentatively, D is TRBD1 (5 bases). Between the trimmed V and J ends, which lost 3 bases and 4 bases, there was a span of 24 bases. The germline V gene encodes CDR1 SGHVS and CDR2 FQNEAQ. This CDR3 region has 19 residues. This CDR3 is CASSFEEDIALLGTGELFF. CDR3 nucleotide sequence: TGTGCCAGCAGCTTTGAAGAGGACATAGCTCTCTTGGGCACCGGGGAGCTGTTTTTT.

The V call is TRBV20-1, the J call TRBJ2-5; D is undetermined. Per the germline V gene, CDR1 is DFQATT and CDR2 is SNEGSKA (reference sequence). Between the trimmed V and J ends, which lost 6 bases and 9 bases, there was a span of 17 bases. The CDR3 sequence is 12 residues long. The CDR3 spells CSAGYQEMSQYF. The DNA for the CDR3 is TGCAGTGCGGGATACCAAGAGATGTCCCAGTACTTC.

This clonotype was counted at least ten times. The chain has TRBV12-3 or TRBV12-4 and TRBJ1-2; unclear D gene. The CDR3 is made up of 13 amino acids. With 0 bases removed from V and 6 bases from J, the gap between germline ends came to 8 bases. The CDR3 is CASSLARKNGYTF. In nucleotides, the CDR3 is TGTGCCAGCAGTTTAGCCAGGAAAAATGGCTACACCTTC.

The chain joins TRBV10-3 to TRBJ2-1; 11 nucleotides line up with TRBD1. Germline V lookup: CDR1 ENHRY, CDR2 SYGVKD. The CDR3 spans 16 residues. J was trimmed by 4 bases and V by 4 bases; bases with no gene match: 6. CDR3: CAISVGQGARYNEQFF. The CDR3 DNA follows: TGTGCCATCAGTGTTGGACAGGGGGCCCGGTACAATGAGCAGTTCTTC.

V is TRBV5-6 and J is TRBJ1-5, with D unresolved. This CDR3 is built from 15 residues. Germline-derived CDR1 and CDR2 are SGHDT and YYEEEE. Deletions cut 2 bases from V and 2 bases from J, with 11 bases between. The CDR3 sequence is CASSFRETGNQPQHF. The CDR3, as DNA: TGTGCCAGCAGCTTTCGAGAGACTGGCAATCAGCCCCAGCATTTT.

This clonotype has a count of ten or more. J is TRBJ2-7 and V is TRBV7-6; D is unresolved. Deletions cut 3 bases from V and 1 base from J, with 10 bases between. Germline CDR1 is SGHVS and CDR2 is FNYEAQ. The CDR3 has 14 amino acids. CDR3 sequence: CASSFSDGSYEQYF. CDR3 nucleotides: TGTGCCAGCAGCTTCTCAGACGGATCCTACGAGCAGTACTTC.

This clonotype was counted ten times or more. V gene TRBV6-6 combines with J gene TRBJ1-2; D unclear. The V gene lost 8 bases and the J gene lost 8 bases, with 15 bases spanning the gap. CDR1 MNHNY and CDR2 SVGAGI come from the germline V gene (reference sequence). This CDR3 is 12 amino acids long. The CDR3 nucleotides read TGTGCCAGCGGATTGGGAGCGCGCGGCTACACCTTC. Translation: CASGLGARGYTF.

This clonotype has at least ten counts. The gene calls are TRBV29-1 and TRBJ1-1; maybe TRBD1 (6 bases). The CDR3 has 12 residues. Germline V gene data show CDR1 as SQVTM and CDR2 as ANQGSEA. Trimming removed 2 bases at V and 6 bases at J, with 10 bases between. The CDR3 DNA follows: TGCAGCGTTGAAAGGGGGGACCCTGAAGCTTTCTTT. It specifies CSVERGDPEAFF.

As regards this clonotype: This sequence may be a read error, since a much larger clone differs from it by one base. The conserved final phenylalanine or tryptophan is absent from the CDR3, which likely points to a read error. The V gene is TRBV29-1, the J gene TRBJ1-2; 8 bases line up with TRBD1. After removal of 0 bases from V and 6 bases from J, the junction contained 0 bases not matched to a gene. Germline loops: CDR1 SQVTM, CDR2 ANQGSEA. This CDR3 is 12 amino acids long. The CDR3 here is CSVEEDRDGYTL. The CDR3 DNA reads as TGCAGCGTTGAAGAGGACAGGGATGGCTACACCCTC.

This clonotype came up many times. The chain couples TRBV30 to TRBJ2-7; D may be TRBD2 (6 bases). Trimming took off 0 bases at V and 6 bases at J, with 9 bases between the two ends. The CDR3 extends over 12 amino acids. Germline values: CDR1 GTSNPN, CDR2 SVGIG (reference sequence). CDR3: CAWSVAGTEQYF. CDR3 DNA sequence: TGTGCCTGGAGTGTAGCGGGTACCGAGCAGTACTTC.

The chain links TRBV30 to TRBJ2-2; D uncertain. The germline V gene has CDR1 GTSNPN and CDR2 SVGIG (reference sequence). CDR3 length equals 13 residues. V was cut by 2 bases and J by 6 bases, with 10 bases left in between. The CDR3 sequence: CAWSLGSPGELFF. The CDR3 bases are TGTGCCTGGAGTCTGGGCAGTCCCGGGGAGCTGTTTTTT.

This clonotype was counted between two and nine times. J is TRBJ1-5 and V is TRBV19; 8 positions agree with TRBD1. CDR1 is LNHDA and CDR2 is SQIVND in the germline V gene (reference sequence). The CDR3 length is 12 residues. V trimming: 10 bases; J trimming: 6 bases; junction bases outside the gene matches: 5. In DNA, the CDR3 is TGTGCCACCCGGACAGGGACTCAGCCCCAGCATTTT. It translates to CATRTGTQPQHF.

This clonotype was seen more than once but under ten times. V and J are TRBV5-1 and TRBJ2-7; D may be TRBD1 or TRBD2 (6 bases each). The CDR3 consists of 15 residues. Per germline, CDR1 SGHRS and CDR2 YFSETQ. Trimming left V 2 bases short and J 2 bases short, with 14 bases between. The CDR3 DNA sequence: TGCGCCAGCAGCTTAGGGTCGGGGGCCGCCTACGAGCAGTACTTC. Translating gives CASSLGSGAAYEQYF.

This clonotype was recorded many times. The gene calls are TRBV7-8 and TRBJ1-5; D is unresolved. V lost 0 bases to trimming and J lost 4 bases, with 7 bases between them. Germline V gene data show CDR1 as SGHVS and CDR2 as FQNEAQ. This CDR3 contains 14 residues. CDR3 sequence: CASSLATFNQPQHF. In DNA form, the CDR3 reads TGTGCCAGCAGCTTAGCCACCTTTAATCAGCCCCAGCATTTT.

This clonotype was counted many times. This chain joins TRBV28 and TRBJ2-2; 9 bases map to TRBD1. J was trimmed by 1 base and V by 6 bases; bases with no gene match: 3. Germline assignment: CDR1 MDHEN and CDR2 SYDVKM. This CDR3 has 15 amino acids. The CDR3 loop is CASSWDRVNTGELFF. For the CDR3, the DNA is TGTGCCAGCAGCTGGGACAGGGTGAACACCGGGGAGCTGTTTTTT.

There are many counts of this clonotype. CDR3 sequence (DNA): TGTGCCAGCAGATGGGACAGGGTTTTCAACATTCAGTACTTC. Its protein product is CASRWDRVFNIQYF. The chain combines TRBV6-1 with TRBJ2-4; TRBD1 matches at 9 bases. The CDR3 extends over 14 amino acids. Looked up from germline, CDR1 is MNHNS and CDR2 is SASEGT. Unmatched junction bases numbered 7, after V lost 6 bases and J lost 7 bases.